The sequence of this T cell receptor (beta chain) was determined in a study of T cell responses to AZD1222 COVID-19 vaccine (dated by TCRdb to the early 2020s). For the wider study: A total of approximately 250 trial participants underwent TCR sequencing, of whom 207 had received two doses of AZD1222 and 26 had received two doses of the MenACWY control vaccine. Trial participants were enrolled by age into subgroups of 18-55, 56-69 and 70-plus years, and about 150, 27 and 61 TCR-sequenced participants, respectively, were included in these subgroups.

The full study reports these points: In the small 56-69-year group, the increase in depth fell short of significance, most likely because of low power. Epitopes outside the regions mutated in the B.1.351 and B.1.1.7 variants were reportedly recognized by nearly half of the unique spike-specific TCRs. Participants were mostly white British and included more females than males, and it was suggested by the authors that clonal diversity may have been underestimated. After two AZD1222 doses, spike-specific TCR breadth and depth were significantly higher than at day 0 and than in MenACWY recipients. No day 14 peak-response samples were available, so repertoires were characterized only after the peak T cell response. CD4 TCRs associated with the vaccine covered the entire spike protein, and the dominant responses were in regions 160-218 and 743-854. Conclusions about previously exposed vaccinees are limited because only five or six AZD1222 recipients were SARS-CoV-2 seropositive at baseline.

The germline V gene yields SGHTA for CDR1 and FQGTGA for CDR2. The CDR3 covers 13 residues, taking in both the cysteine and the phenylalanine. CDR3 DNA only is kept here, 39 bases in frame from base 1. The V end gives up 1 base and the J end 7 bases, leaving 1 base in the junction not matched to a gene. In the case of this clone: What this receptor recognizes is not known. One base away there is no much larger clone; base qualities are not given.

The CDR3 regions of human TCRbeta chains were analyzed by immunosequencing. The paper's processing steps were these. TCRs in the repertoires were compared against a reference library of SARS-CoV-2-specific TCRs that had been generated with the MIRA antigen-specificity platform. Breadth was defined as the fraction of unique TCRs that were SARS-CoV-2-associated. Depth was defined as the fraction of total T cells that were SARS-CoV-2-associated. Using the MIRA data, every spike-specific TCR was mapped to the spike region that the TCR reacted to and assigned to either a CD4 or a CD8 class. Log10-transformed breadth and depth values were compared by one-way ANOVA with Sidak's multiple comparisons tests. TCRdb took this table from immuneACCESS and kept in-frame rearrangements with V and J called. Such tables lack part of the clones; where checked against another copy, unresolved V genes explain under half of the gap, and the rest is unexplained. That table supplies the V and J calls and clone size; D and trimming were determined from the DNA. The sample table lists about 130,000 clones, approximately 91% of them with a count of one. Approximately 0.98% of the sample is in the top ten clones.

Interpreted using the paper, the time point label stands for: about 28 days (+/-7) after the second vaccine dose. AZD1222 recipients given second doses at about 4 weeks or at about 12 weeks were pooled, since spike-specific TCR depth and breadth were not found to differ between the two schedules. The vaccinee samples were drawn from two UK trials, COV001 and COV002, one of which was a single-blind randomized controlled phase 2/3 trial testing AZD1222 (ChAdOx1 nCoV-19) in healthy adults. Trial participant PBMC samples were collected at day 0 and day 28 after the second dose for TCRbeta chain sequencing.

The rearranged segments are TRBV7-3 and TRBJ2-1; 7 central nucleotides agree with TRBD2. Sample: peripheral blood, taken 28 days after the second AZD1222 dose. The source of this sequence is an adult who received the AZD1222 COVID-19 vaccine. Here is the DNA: TGTGCCAGCAGCTTAAGGCGGGAGAATGAGCAGTTCTTC. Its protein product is CASSLRRENEQFF.